Listed below are T cell receptor beta chains from one sample, sequenced in a study of T cell responses to AZD1222 COVID-19 vaccine. The repertoire was sequenced with immunoSEQ multiplex PCR; TCRdb's copy has only in-frame clones and lacks some. The sample yields 150,000 to 200,000 clones, 85% to 95% seen once. Sequences were derived from peripheral blood, sampled on day 0 of AZD1222 vaccination. These receptors all stem from an adult in good health. Both conserved end residues are trimmed from each CDR3. Fields, in order: J gene, V gene, CDR3 protein.

J gene: TRBJ1-2; V gene: TRBV28; CDR3 protein: STQPPPWGQSPTNYGYT
J gene: TRBJ2-5; V gene: TRBV3-1/TRBV3-2; CDR3 protein: ASSPRTGQETQY
J gene: TRBJ2-2; V gene: TRBV3-1/TRBV3-2; CDR3 protein: ASSIPIAGSGELF
J gene: TRBJ1-6; V gene: TRBV3-1/TRBV3-2; CDR3 protein: ASSPRTGGKNSPLH
J gene: TRBJ1-5; V gene: TRBV7-9; CDR3 protein: ASSLTGHSSNQPQH
J gene: TRBJ1-1; V gene: TRBV5-1; CDR3 protein: ASSPRVQGNTEAF
J gene: TRBJ2-7; V gene: TRBV27; CDR3 protein: ASRPGTGMFDEQY
J gene: TRBJ1-1; V gene: TRBV6-5; CDR3 protein: ASSYWENTEAF
J gene: TRBJ1-5; V gene: TRBV18; CDR3 protein: ASSLSRVLDNQPQH
J gene: TRBJ1-3; V gene: TRBV27; CDR3 protein: ASSISRGDTIY
J gene: TRBJ2-2; V gene: TRBV2; CDR3 protein: ARKRDRFTGELF
J gene: TRBJ1-5; V gene: TRBV5-6; CDR3 protein: ASSFWTGHQPQH
J gene: TRBJ2-5; V gene: TRBV29-1; CDR3 protein: SVEDMRIQETQY
J gene: TRBJ1-3; V gene: TRBV6-5; CDR3 protein: ASSYGTVGNTIY
J gene: TRBJ2-2; V gene: TRBV6-5; CDR3 protein: ASSYSMVGDTGELF
J gene: TRBJ1-1; V gene: TRBV25-1; CDR3 protein: ASSDSGRSEAF
J gene: TRBJ2-7; V gene: TRBV5-1; CDR3 protein: ASSFTGGVPYEQY
J gene: TRBJ1-5; V gene: TRBV2; CDR3 protein: ASRDNLPIQPQH
J gene: TRBJ1-1; V gene: TRBV13; CDR3 protein: ASSLVLGVKSFTEAF
J gene: TRBJ2-7; V gene: TRBV5-4; CDR3 protein: ASSLTSGYEQY
J gene: TRBJ1-4; V gene: TRBV28; CDR3 protein: ASRELGHGDGEEKLF
J gene: TRBJ2-3; V gene: TRBV15; CDR3 protein: ATSSDLSSGFTDTQY
J gene: TRBJ2-1; V gene: TRBV4-1; CDR3 protein: ASSQGPSLQGNEQF
J gene: TRBJ1-1; V gene: TRBV12-5; CDR3 protein: ASGLGWVNTEAF
J gene: TRBJ1-6; V gene: TRBV12-5; CDR3 protein: ASGFGVGPNSPLH
J gene: TRBJ2-5; V gene: TRBV5-1; CDR3 protein: ASSFTGGQETQY
J gene: TRBJ1-3; V gene: TRBV6-1; CDR3 protein: ASSEAGSGNTIY
J gene: TRBJ2-1; V gene: TRBV14; CDR3 protein: ASRKGASGYNEQF
J gene: TRBJ2-7; V gene: TRBV2; CDR3 protein: ASNLPLREGATYEQY
J gene: TRBJ1-3; V gene: TRBV4-1; CDR3 protein: ASATGDFSSTIY
J gene: TRBJ1-2; V gene: TRBV12-3/TRBV12-4; CDR3 protein: ASSLAEGQANT
J gene: TRBJ2-7; V gene: TRBV7-2; CDR3 protein: ASSGQGPWYEQY
J gene: TRBJ1-6; V gene: TRBV4-2; CDR3 protein: ASSQDVTGGSYNSPLH
J gene: TRBJ1-2; V gene: TRBV6-5; CDR3 protein: ASNTGGAGYGYT
J gene: TRBJ2-7; V gene: TRBV2; CDR3 protein: ASSDSKGHEQY
J gene: TRBJ1-3; V gene: TRBV5-8; CDR3 protein: ASSLVSGTGNTIY
J gene: TRBJ2-1; V gene: TRBV7-2; CDR3 protein: ASSHGRGGYNEQF
J gene: TRBJ2-5; V gene: TRBV11-2; CDR3 protein: ASSPYGGRETQY
J gene: TRBJ1-5; V gene: TRBV19; CDR3 protein: ASLEWGSNQPQH
J gene: TRBJ1-5; V gene: TRBV5-8; CDR3 protein: ASSLRGLRGQPQH
J gene: TRBJ1-5; V gene: TRBV12-3/TRBV12-4; CDR3 protein: ASSFVNQPQH
J gene: TRBJ1-2; V gene: TRBV19; CDR3 protein: ASSIITAAVNYT
J gene: TRBJ2-7; V gene: TRBV18; CDR3 protein: ASSPPSGSGRSYEQY
J gene: TRBJ1-4; V gene: TRBV7-2; CDR3 protein: ASSSNGPSNEKLF
J gene: TRBJ1-1; V gene: TRBV3-1/TRBV3-2; CDR3 protein: ASSQFTGSLAAF
J gene: TRBJ2-1; V gene: TRBV7-9; CDR3 protein: ASSSGQATGEQF
J gene: TRBJ1-1; V gene: TRBV2; CDR3 protein: ASEANTEAF
J gene: TRBJ1-1; V gene: TRBV6-1; CDR3 protein: ASSEAPKFFADREAF
J gene: TRBJ1-6; V gene: TRBV4-1; CDR3 protein: ASSQEDRYNSPLH
J gene: TRBJ2-2; V gene: TRBV5-1; CDR3 protein: ASSSPVGGANTGELF
J gene: TRBJ1-2; V gene: TRBV18; CDR3 protein: ASSQLEVRGYGYT
J gene: TRBJ2-7; V gene: TRBV19; CDR3 protein: ASSIVGLAYEQY
J gene: TRBJ2-5; V gene: TRBV5-4; CDR3 protein: ASSVRDRPRETQY
J gene: TRBJ1-1; V gene: TRBV18; CDR3 protein: ASSLRTGGLTEAF
J gene: TRBJ1-1; V gene: TRBV7-9; CDR3 protein: ASSLGQGSAEAF